The rows below give T cell receptor beta chains drawn from one sample of a study of identical twins. Each CDR3 protein gets one entry after TCRdb re-called the 5' RACE reads with MiXCR. The sample consists of fewer than 900,000 distinct CDR3 sequences, 15% to 20% of them appearing once. This same sample was also taken into another study, of T cells expressing NK-cell markers.

Material for sequencing was PBMCs. The source of these receptors is a woman between 18 and 30 years old in good health. Both conserved end residues are part of each CDR3. D genes are given only for firm matches. Some rows have no size entry. The others give once, few or many, or a class for an expanded clone.

v_call	clone_size	j_call	d_call	cdr3_nt	cdr3_aa
TRBV20-1	few	TRBJ1-1	-	TGCAGTGCTAGAGATGAAGACAGCCCGGAGGACACTGAAGCTTTCTTT	CSARDEDSPEDTEAFF
TRBV29-1	-	TRBJ2-5	-	TGCAGCGTTCGACCCCGACTACAAGAGACCCAGTACTTC	CSVRPRLQETQYF
TRBV12-3/TRBV12-4	few	TRBJ2-7	TRBD1	TGTGCCAGCAGACGGACAGGGCCCTTCGAGCAGTACTTC	CASRRTGPFEQYF
TRBV7-2	-	TRBJ2-7	TRBD2	TGTGCCAGCAGCTTGACGGGAGGCGGGTACGAGCAGTACTTC	CASSLTGGGYEQYF
TRBV25-1	few	TRBJ1-2	-	TGTGCCATCCAAGACAGATACTATGGCTACACCTTC	CAIQDRYYGYTF
TRBV6-2/TRBV6-3	few	TRBJ2-7	TRBD1	TGTGCCAGCAGTCCTTCCCGGACAGGGGGCCGGTGGGAGCAGTACTTC	CASSPSRTGGRWEQYF
TRBV29-1	-	TRBJ1-5	TRBD1	TGCAGCGTCTCGACAGGGGGCGGTCAGCCCCAGCATTTT	CSVSTGGGQPQHF
TRBV12-3/TRBV12-4	-	TRBJ2-1	TRBD2	TGTGCCAGCAGCCAGACTAGCGGGAGGACAAATGAGCAGTTCTTC	CASSQTSGRTNEQFF
TRBV12-3/TRBV12-4	few	TRBJ2-7	TRBD2	TGTGCCAGCAGTCTGGGAGGACTAGCGTTAGAGTACTTC	CASSLGGLALEYF
TRBV7-8	few	TRBJ2-1	-	TGTGCCAGCAGCTCCCCTACCGGGAGCAATGAGCAGTTCTTC	CASSSPTGSNEQFF
TRBV28	-	TRBJ2-5	-	TGTGCCAGCAACCCCGCGGGCCAGGGGAGCCAGTACTTC	CASNPAGQGSQYF
TRBV20-1	-	TRBJ2-3	-	TGCAGTGCTACCCCCCCCCCGGCAGATACGCAGTATTTT	CSATPPPADTQYF
TRBV12-3/TRBV12-4	-	TRBJ1-1	-	TGTGCCAGCAGTTTAGTAGGGACAATTGACACTGAAGCTTTCTTT	CASSLVGTIDTEAFF
TRBV5-1	-	TRBJ2-1	TRBD2	TGCGCCAGCAGCGTACTAGCGGGCTACAATGAGCAGTTCTTC	CASSVLAGYNEQFF
TRBV11-1	few	TRBJ2-6	TRBD2	TGTGCCAGCAGCGCGACTAGCGGGATGAGCTCTGGGGCCAACGTCCTGACTTTC	CASSATSGMSSGANVLTF
TRBV5-6	-	TRBJ2-1	-	TGTGCCAGCACCCTCCCTAGCGCACACAATGAGCAGTTCTTC	CASTLPSAHNEQFF
TRBV29-1	-	TRBJ2-3	-	TGCAGCGTTGCAGGGTGGGAGGACGCAGATACGCAGTATTTT	CSVAGWEDADTQYF